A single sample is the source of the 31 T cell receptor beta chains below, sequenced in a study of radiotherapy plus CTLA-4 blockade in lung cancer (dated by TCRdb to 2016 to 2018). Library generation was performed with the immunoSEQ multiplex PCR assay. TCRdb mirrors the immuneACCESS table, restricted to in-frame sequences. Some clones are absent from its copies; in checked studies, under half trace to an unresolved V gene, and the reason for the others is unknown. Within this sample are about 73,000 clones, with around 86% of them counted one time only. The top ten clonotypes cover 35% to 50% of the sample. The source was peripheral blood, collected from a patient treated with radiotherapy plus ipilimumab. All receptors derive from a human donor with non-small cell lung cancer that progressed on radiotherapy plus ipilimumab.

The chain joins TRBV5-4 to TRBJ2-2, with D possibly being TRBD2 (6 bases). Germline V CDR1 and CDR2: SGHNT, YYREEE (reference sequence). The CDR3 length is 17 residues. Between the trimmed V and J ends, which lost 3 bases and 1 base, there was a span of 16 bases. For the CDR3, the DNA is TGTGCCAGCAGCTCGGGTTCGGGACTCTTGAACACCGGGGAGCTGTTTTTT. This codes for CASSSGSGLLNTGELFF.

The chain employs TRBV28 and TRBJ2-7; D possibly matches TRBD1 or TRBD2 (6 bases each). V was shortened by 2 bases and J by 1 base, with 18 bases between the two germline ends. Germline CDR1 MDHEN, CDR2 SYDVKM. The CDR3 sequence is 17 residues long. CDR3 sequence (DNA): TGTGCCAGCAGTTTAGATACCTCCCGGGGGACATCCTACGAGCAGTACTTC. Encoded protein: CASSLDTSRGTSYEQYF.

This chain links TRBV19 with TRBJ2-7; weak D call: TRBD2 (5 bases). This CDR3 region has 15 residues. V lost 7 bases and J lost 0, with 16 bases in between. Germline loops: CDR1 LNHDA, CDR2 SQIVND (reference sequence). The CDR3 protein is CASTPSDSPSYEQYF. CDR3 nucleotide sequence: TGTGCCAGTACCCCATCGGACTCCCCCTCCTACGAGCAGTACTTC.

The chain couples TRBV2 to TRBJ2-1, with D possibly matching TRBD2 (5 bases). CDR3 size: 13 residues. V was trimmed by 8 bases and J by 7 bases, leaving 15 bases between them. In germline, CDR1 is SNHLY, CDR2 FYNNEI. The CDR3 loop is CASHRYPGNEQFF. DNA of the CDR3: TGTGCCAGCCACCGATACCCGGGGAATGAGCAGTTCTTC.

The CDR3 coding sequence is TGTGCCAGCAGCGTAGCGGGCGGGGAGCTGTTTTTT. As protein: CASSVAGGELFF. This chain connects TRBV9 to TRBJ2-2; D gene uncertain. V shed 0 bases and J shed 7 bases, with 4 bases lying between them. This CDR3 comprises 12 residues. Germline V lookup: CDR1 SGDLS, CDR2 YYNGEE.

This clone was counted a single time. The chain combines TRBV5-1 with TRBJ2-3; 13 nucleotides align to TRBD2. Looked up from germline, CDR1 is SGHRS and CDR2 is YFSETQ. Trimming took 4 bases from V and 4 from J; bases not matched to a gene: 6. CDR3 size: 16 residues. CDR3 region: CASSLTLAGGPDTQYF. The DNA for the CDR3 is TGCGCCAGCAGCCTTACACTAGCGGGAGGGCCAGATACGCAGTATTTT.

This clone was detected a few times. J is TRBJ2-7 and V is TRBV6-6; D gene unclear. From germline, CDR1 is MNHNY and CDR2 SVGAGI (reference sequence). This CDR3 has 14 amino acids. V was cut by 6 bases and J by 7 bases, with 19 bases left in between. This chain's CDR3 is CASRTGSSVREQYV. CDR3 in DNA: TGTGCCAGCAGAACGGGCTCGTCTGTGCGGGAGCAGTACGTC.

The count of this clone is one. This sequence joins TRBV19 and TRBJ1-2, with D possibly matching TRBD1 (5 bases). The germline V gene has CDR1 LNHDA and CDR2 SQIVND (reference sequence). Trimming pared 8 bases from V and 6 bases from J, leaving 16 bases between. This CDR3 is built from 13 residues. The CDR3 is CASQMLSRDGYTF. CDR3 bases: TGTGCCAGTCAAATGCTATCCAGGGATGGCTACACCTTC.

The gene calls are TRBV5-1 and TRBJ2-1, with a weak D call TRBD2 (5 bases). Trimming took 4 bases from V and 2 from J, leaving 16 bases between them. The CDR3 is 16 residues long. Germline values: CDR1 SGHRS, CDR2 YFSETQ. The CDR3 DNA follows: TGCGCCAGCAGCCGGAGGCGGAACCCAGCCTACAATGAGCAGTTCTTC. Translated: CASSRRRNPAYNEQFF.

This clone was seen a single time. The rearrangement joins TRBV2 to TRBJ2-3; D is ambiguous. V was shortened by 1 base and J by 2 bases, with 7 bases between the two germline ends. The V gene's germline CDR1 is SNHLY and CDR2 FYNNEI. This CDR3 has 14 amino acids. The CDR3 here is CASSEVLDTDTQYF. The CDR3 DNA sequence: TGTGCCAGCAGTGAAGTTCTAGACACAGATACGCAGTATTTT.

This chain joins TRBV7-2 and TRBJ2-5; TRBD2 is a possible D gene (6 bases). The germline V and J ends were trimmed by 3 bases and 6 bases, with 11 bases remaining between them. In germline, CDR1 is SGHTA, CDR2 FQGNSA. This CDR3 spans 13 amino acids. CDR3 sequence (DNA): TGTGCCAGCAGCTTGGGTCGGGGGAAGACCCAGTACTTC. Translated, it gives CASSLGRGKTQYF.

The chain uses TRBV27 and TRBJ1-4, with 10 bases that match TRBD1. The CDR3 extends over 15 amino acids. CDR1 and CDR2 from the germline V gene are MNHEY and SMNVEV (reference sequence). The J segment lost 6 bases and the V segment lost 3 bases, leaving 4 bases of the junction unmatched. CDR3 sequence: CASSFLGTGDEKLFF. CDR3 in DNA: TGTGCCAGCAGTTTTTTGGGGACAGGGGATGAAAAACTGTTTTTT.

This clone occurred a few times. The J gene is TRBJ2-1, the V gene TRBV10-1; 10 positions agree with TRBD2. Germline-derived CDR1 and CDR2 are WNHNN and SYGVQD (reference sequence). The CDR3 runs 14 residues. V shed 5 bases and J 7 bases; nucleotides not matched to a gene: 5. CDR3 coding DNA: TGCGCCAGCAGTAAAGCGGGAGGGAAAAATGAGCAGTTCTTC. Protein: CASSKAGGKNEQFF.

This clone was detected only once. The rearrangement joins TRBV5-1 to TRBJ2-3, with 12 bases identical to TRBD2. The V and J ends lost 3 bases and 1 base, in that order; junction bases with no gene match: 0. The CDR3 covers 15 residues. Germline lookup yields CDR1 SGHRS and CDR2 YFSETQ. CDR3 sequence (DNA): TGCGCCAGCAGCTCTAGCGGGAGGGGCACAGATACGCAGTATTTT. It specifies CASSSSGRGTDTQYF.

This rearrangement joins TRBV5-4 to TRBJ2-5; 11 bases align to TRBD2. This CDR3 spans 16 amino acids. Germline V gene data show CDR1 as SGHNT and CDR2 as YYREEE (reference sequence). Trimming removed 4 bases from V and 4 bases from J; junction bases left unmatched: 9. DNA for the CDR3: TGTGCCAGCAGCAATGGGATAGCGGGAGGGGGAGAGACCCAGTACTTC. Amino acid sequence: CASSNGIAGGGETQYF.

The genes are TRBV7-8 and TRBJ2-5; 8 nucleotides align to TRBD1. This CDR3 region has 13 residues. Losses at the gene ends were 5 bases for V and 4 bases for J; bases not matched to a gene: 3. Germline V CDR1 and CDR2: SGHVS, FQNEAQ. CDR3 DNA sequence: TGTGCCAGCAGCCAAGACAGGGGAGAGACCCAGTACTTC. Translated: CASSQDRGETQYF.

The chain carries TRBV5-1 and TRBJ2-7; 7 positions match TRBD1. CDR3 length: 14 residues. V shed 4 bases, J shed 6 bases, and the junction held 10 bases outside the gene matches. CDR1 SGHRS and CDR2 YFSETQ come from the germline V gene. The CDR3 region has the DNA TGCGCCAGCAGCACCCCCAGTGGGACAGCCGAGCAGTACTTC. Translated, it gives CASSTPSGTAEQYF.

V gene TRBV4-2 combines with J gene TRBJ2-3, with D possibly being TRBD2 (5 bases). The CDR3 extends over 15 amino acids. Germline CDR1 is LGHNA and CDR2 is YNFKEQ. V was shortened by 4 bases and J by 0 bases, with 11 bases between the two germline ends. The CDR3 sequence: CASSPPGGSTDTQYF. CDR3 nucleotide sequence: TGTGCCAGCAGCCCTCCGGGCGGGAGCACAGATACGCAGTATTTT.

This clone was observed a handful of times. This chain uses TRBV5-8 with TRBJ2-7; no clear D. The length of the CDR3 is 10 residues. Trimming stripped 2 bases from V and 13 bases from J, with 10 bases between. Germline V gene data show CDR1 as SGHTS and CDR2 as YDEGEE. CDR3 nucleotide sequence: TGTGCCAGCAGCTTTTCGTCCCACTACTTC. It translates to CASSFSSHYF.

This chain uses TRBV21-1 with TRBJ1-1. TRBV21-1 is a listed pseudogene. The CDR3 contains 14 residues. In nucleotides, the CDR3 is TGTGCCAGCTGTTGGTTTAAGATGAACACTGAAGCTTTCTTT. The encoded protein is CASCWFKMNTEAFF.

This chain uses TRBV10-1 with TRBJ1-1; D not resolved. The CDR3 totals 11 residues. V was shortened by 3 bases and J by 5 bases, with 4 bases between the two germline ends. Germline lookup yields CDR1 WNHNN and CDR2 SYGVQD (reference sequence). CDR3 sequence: CASSDSTEAFF. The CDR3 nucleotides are TGCGCCAGCAGTGACTCGACTGAAGCTTTCTTT.

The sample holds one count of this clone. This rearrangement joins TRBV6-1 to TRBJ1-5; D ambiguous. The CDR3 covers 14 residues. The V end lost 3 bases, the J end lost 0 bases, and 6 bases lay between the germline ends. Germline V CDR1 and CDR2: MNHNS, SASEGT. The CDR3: CASSDRFSNQPQHF. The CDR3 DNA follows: TGTGCCAGCAGTGACAGGTTTAGCAATCAGCCCCAGCATTTT.

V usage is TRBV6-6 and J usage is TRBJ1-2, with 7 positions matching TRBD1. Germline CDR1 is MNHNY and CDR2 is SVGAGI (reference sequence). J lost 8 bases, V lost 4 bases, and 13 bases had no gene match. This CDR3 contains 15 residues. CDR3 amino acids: CASSFADRTGRGYTF. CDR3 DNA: TGTGCCAGCAGTTTCGCGGACAGGACTGGGCGAGGCTACACCTTC.

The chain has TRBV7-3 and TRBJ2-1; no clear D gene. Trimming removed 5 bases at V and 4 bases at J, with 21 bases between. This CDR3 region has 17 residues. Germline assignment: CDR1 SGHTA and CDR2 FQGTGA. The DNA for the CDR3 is TGTGCCAGCAGCCCAACAAGACTCATCTACGGGTACAATGAGCAGTTCTTC. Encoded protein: CASSPTRLIYGYNEQFF.

For the CDR3, the DNA is TGTGCCAGTAGTATAGTGGGGAGTGGTGATACGCAGTATTTT. This sequence encodes CASSIVGSGDTQYF. The gene calls are TRBV19 and TRBJ2-3, with D perhaps TRBD2 (5 bases). CDR3 size: 14 residues. Germline assignment: CDR1 LNHDA and CDR2 SQIVND (reference sequence). V was trimmed by 1 base and J by 6 bases, leaving 11 bases between them.

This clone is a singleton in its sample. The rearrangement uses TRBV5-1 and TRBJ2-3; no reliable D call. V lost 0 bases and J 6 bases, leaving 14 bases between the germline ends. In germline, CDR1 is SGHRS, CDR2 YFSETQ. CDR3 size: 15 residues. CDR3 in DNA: TGCGCCAGCAGCTTGGCCAGCGTCCTCGGCGATACGCAGTATTTT. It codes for CASSLASVLGDTQYF.

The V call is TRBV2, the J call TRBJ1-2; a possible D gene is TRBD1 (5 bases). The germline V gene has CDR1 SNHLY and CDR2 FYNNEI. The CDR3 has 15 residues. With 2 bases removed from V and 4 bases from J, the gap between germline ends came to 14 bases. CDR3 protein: CASSELGTFGYGYTF. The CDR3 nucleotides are TGTGCCAGCAGTGAATTGGGGACCTTTGGCTATGGCTACACCTTC. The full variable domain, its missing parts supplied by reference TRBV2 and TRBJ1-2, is EPEVTQTPSHQVTQMGQEVILRCVPISNHLYFYWYRQILGQKVEFLVSFYNNEISEKSEIFDDQFSVERPDGSNFTLKIRSTKLEDSAMYFCASSELGTFGYGYTFGSGTRLTVV.

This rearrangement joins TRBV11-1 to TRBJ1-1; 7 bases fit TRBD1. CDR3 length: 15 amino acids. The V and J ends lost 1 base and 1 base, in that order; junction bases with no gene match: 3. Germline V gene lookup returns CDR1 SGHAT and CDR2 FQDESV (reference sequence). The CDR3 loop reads CASSLEKGANTEAFF. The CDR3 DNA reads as TGTGCCAGCAGCTTAGAAAAGGGGGCGAACACTGAAGCTTTCTTT. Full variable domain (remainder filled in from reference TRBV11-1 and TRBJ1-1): EAEVAQSPRYKITEKSQAVAFWCDPISGHATLYWYRQILGQGPELLVQFQDESVVDDSQLPKDRFSAERLKGVDSTLKIQPAELGDSAMYLCASSLEKGANTEAFFGQGTRLTVV.

CDR3 residues: CASSEYGQAINTEAFF. In DNA, the CDR3 is TGCGCCAGCAGTGAGTATGGACAGGCGATTAACACTGAAGCTTTCTTT. The chain links TRBV10-2 to TRBJ1-1; the match to TRBD1 covers 7 bases. The germline V gene has CDR1 WSHSY and CDR2 SAAADI. The trim removed 1 base at V and 2 bases at J, leaving 7 bases unmatched. The CDR3 contains 16 residues.

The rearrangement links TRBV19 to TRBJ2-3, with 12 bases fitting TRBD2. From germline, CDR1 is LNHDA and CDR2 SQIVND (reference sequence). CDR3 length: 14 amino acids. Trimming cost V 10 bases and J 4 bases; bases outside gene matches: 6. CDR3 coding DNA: TGTGCCACAAAGACTAGCGGGAGTGCAGATACGCAGTATTTT. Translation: CATKTSGSADTQYF.

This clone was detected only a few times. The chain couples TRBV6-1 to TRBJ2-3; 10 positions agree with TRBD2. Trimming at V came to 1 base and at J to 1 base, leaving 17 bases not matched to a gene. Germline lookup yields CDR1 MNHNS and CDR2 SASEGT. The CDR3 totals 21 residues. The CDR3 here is CASSEERLAGLGVPGTDTQYF. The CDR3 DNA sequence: TGTGCCAGCAGTGAAGAGAGACTAGCGGGTTTGGGAGTTCCGGGCACAGATACGCAGTATTTT.